A single T cell receptor (beta chain) is shown here with its context. TCRdb re-analysed the 5' RACE reads in MiXCR, keeping a single row per CDR3 protein. The data contain just over 40,000 distinct CDR3 sequences, 3.5% to 5.5% of them singletons. This entry is derived from a study of T cells of healthy individuals. The receptor was derived from a human donor in good health.

CDR3 sequence (DNA): TGCAGCGCCGGGGACCTGGAGGGTACTGAAGCTTTCTTT. Encoded protein: CSAGDLEGTEAFF. The chain joins TRBV29-1 to TRBJ1-1; D is perhaps TRBD1 (5 bases). CDR3 size: 13 residues. Deletions cut 7 bases from V and 5 bases from J, with 17 bases between. Per the germline V gene, CDR1 is SQVTM and CDR2 is ANQGSEA.